The 17 T cell receptor beta chains below all came from one sample that was sequenced in a study of blood T cell repertoires in COVID-19. The method was immunoSEQ multiplex PCR; TCRdb's version includes in-frame clones alone and lacks a portion of them. This sample has under 200,000 clones, with roughly 85% found just once. Input material: peripheral blood. The receptors were sampled from a man aged 55 to 70 with acute or convalescent COVID-19.

This clone has only one observation. The chain uses TRBV30 and TRBJ2-3, with D tentatively TRBD2 (5 bases). The CDR3 length is 11 residues. The germline V gene encodes CDR1 GTSNPN and CDR2 SVGIG (reference sequence). V was pared by 2 bases and J by 6 bases, with 6 bases between. As DNA, the CDR3 is TGTGCCTGGAGTCCGGGGGATACGCAGTATTTT. This codes for CAWSPGDTQYF.

V usage is TRBV5-4 and J usage is TRBJ2-1; weak D call: TRBD2 (6 bases). V lost 5 bases and J 7 bases, leaving 22 bases between the germline ends. Germline assignment: CDR1 SGHNT and CDR2 YYREEE (reference sequence). There are 16 residues in the CDR3. In DNA form, the CDR3 reads TGTGCCAGCAGTAGAAGTTCGGGACTCAGCCTAAATGAGCAGTTCTTC. This encodes CASSRSSGLSLNEQFF.

The V gene is TRBV18, the J gene TRBJ1-2; TRBD1 aligns across 7 bases. Germline-derived CDR1 and CDR2 are KGHSH and LQKENI. The ends lost 4 bases at V and 6 bases at J; junction bases unmatched: 5. The CDR3 extends over 13 amino acids. CDR3: CASSRQGIDGYTF. The CDR3 DNA follows: TGTGCCAGCTCACGACAGGGTATAGATGGCTACACCTTC.

J is TRBJ1-3 and V is TRBV4-1, with D unclear. Germline CDR1 MGHRA, CDR2 YSYEKL. Trimming stripped 1 base from V and 0 bases from J, with 7 bases between. The CDR3 is 15 residues long. The CDR3 sequence: CASSQVASSGNTIYF. In DNA form, the CDR3 reads TGCGCCAGCAGCCAAGTGGCCAGCTCTGGAAACACCATATATTTT.

This chain joins TRBV9 and TRBJ2-1, with unresolved D. Germline CDR1 reads SGDLS; CDR2 reads YYNGEE. With 3 bases removed from V and 5 bases from J, the gap between germline ends came to 9 bases. This CDR3 region has 13 residues. The CDR3 loop reads CASSARQDNEQFF. The CDR3 DNA sequence: TGTGCCAGCAGCGCCCGACAAGACAATGAGCAGTTCTTC. The whole variable domain, filled in from reference TRBV9 and TRBJ2-1, reads DSGVTQTPKHLITATGQRVTLRCSPRSGDLSVYWYQQSLDQGLQFLIQYYNGEERAKGNILERFSAQQFPDLHSELNLSSLELGDSALYFCASSARQDNEQFFGPGTRLTVL.

The chain has TRBV13 and TRBJ1-2; 10 bases line up with TRBD1. Looked up from germline, CDR1 is PRHDT and CDR2 is FYEKMQ (reference sequence). J lost 8 bases, V lost 5 bases, and 5 bases had no gene match. The CDR3 contains 13 residues. The CDR3, as DNA: TGTGCCAGCAGCGGGGGGGACAGGGGCGGCTACACCTTC. Amino acids: CASSGGDRGGYTF.

The chain is built from TRBV3-1 (or the pseudogene TRBV3-2) and TRBJ1-2, with D hard to call. The V end lost 0 bases, the J end lost 4 bases, and 6 bases lay between the germline ends. The germline gives CDR1 LGHDT, CDR2 YNNKEL (reference sequence). CDR3 length: 13 residues. This CDR3 is CASSQEQSYGYTF. The CDR3 DNA sequence: TGTGCCAGCAGCCAAGAACAGTCCTATGGCTACACCTTC.

The V and J genes are TRBV10-2 and TRBJ2-7, with 11 bases aligning to TRBD2. Germline V gene data show CDR1 as WSHSY and CDR2 as SAAADI. The CDR3 covers 14 residues. V dropped 4 bases and J dropped 4; count of bases not matched to a gene: 3. The CDR3 loop is CASSGLAGRYEQYF. The CDR3 DNA follows: TGCGCCAGCAGTGGACTAGCGGGAAGATACGAGCAGTACTTC.

V gene TRBV5-6 combines with J gene TRBJ2-1; no clear D. CDR1 is SGHDT and CDR2 is YYEEEE in the germline V gene. Trimming stripped 0 bases from V and 7 bases from J, with 8 bases between. This CDR3 is 13 amino acids long. The CDR3 sequence is CASSLVRNNEQFF. The CDR3 DNA reads as TGTGCCAGCAGCTTGGTCCGTAATAATGAGCAGTTCTTC.

The gene calls are TRBV21-1 and TRBJ1-1; TRBD1 is taken as the D call from the table, unchecked against the DNA. TRBV21-1 is marked as a pseudogene. The CDR3 contains 15 residues. The chain's CDR3 is CASSKDRTMNTEAFF. As DNA, the CDR3 is TGTGCCAGCAGCAAGGACAGAACTATGAACACTGAAGCTTTCTTT.

The chain carries TRBV5-8 and TRBJ2-7; tentative D call: TRBD1 (5 bases). CDR1 is SGHTS and CDR2 is YDEGEE in the germline V gene. Trimming cost V 2 bases and J 4 bases, with 16 bases left between them. CDR3 length: 15 amino acids. CDR3 sequence (DNA): TGTGCCAGCAGCTTTTTGGGGCCTGGAAGATACGAGCAGTACTTC. It is translated as CASSFLGPGRYEQYF.

V is TRBV2 and J is TRBJ1-1; 7 nucleotides match TRBD1. Looked up from germline, CDR1 is SNHLY and CDR2 is FYNNEI. The CDR3 is 16 amino acids. The V segment lost 5 bases and the J segment 0 bases; nucleotides outside the gene matches: 9. The CDR3 bases are TGTGCCAGCAGTCCATACCTACAGGGGATGAACACTGAAGCTTTCTTT. The encoded protein is CASSPYLQGMNTEAFF. Full variable domain (rest looked up from reference TRBV2 and TRBJ1-1): EPEVTQTPSHQVTQMGQEVILRCVPISNHLYFYWYRQILGQKVEFLVSFYNNEISEKSEIFDDQFSVERPDGSNFTLKIRSTKLEDSAMYFCASSPYLQGMNTEAFFGQGTRLTVV.

This clone was detected once. The chain has TRBV11-2 and TRBJ1-2, with D perhaps TRBD1 (6 bases). The length of the CDR3 is 15 residues. Trimming removed 6 bases at V and 2 bases at J, with 16 bases between. The V gene's germline CDR1 is SGHAT and CDR2 FQNNGV. In DNA, the CDR3 is TGTGCCAGCAGACCAAGGGGGGGATTGAACTATGGCTACACCTTC. As protein: CASRPRGGLNYGYTF.

The J gene is TRBJ2-2, the V gene TRBV6-5; tentative D call: TRBD1 (6 bases). Germline loops: CDR1 MNHEY, CDR2 SVGAGI. Deletions cut 5 bases from V and 5 bases from J, with 12 bases between. This CDR3 has 14 residues. The CDR3 coding sequence is TGTGCCAGCAGTAAGGGACAACAGACCGGGGAGCTGTTTTTT. Amino acids: CASSKGQQTGELFF.

This clone was observed a handful of times. The chain is built from TRBV2 and TRBJ2-1; possible D gene TRBD1, 6 bases. The length of the CDR3 is 17 residues. Trimming pared 2 bases from V and 4 bases from J, leaving 18 bases between. The germline V gene encodes CDR1 SNHLY and CDR2 FYNNEI. The DNA for the CDR3 is TGTGCCAGCAGTGAATCCGGGACACTCAATCCTTACAATGAGCAGTTCTTC. This translates into CASSESGTLNPYNEQFF.

V usage is TRBV7-9 and J usage is TRBJ1-5, with 8 bases that match TRBD1. The CDR3 runs 15 residues. Germline CDR1 reads SEHNR; CDR2 reads FQNEAQ (reference sequence). Unmatched junction bases numbered 10, after V lost 5 bases and J lost 7 bases. The CDR3 bases are TGTGCCAGCAGCCCAGGGACAGGTAGATCGCAGCCCCAGCATTTT. This sequence encodes CASSPGTGRSQPQHF. The full variable domain, rest sourced from reference TRBV7-9 and TRBJ1-5, is DTGVSQNPRHKITKRGQNVTFRCDPISEHNRLYWYRQTLGQGPEFLTYFQNEAQLEKSRLLSDRFSAERPKGSFSTLEIQRTEQGDSAMYLCASSPGTGRSQPQHFGDGTRLSIL.

This CDR3 is CASSGLAGYNEQFF. CDR3 DNA sequence: TGTGCCAGCAGCGGTTTGGCGGGTTACAATGAGCAGTTCTTC. This rearrangement joins TRBV5-5 to TRBJ2-1, with D perhaps TRBD2 (5 bases). The CDR3 length is 14 residues. Germline CDR1 and CDR2: SGHKS and YYEKEE (reference sequence). The V gene lost 4 bases and the J gene lost 4 bases, with 12 bases spanning the gap.